This is a list of T cell receptor beta chains from one sample in a study of a mutant IDH1 vaccine in newly diagnosed glioma. No cognate antigen is known for these TCRs. Assay: immunoSEQ multiplex PCR; the TCRdb copy retains only in-frame clones and omits some. Counted here are approximately 60,000 clones, 82% occurring once; the ten biggest clones make up 3.1%. Source: PBMCs, taken from a glioma patient whose treatment included an IDH1 peptide vaccine. The source of these receptors is a woman aged 18-29 years with glioma. Some clones in this sample may be carry-over from other donors' samples. The CDR3 runs from the conserved cysteine through the conserved F or W. A D gene is named only where the DNA matches it firmly. The size entry is marked missing in some rows and otherwise reads once, few, many or a size class.

v_gene,len,d_gene,j_gene,abundance,CDR3aa
TRBV21-1,16,.,TRBJ2-7,.,CASSKEKDRILSEQYF
TRBV10-3,14,TRBD1,TRBJ2-5,.,CAIKGTGVGETQYF
TRBV9,16,.,TRBJ1-1,.,CASSVGLRGTNTEAFF
TRBV5-1,12,.,TRBJ2-7,once,CASRDGGYEQYF
TRBV6-1,10,.,TRBJ2-7,.,CASSGYEQYF
TRBV9,18,TRBD2,TRBJ2-1,.,CASSVDPGRTSGRNEQFF
TRBV9,13,.,TRBJ2-5,.,CASSATSPETQYF
TRBV10-3,14,.,TRBJ1-1,few,CALAAGPAGTEAFF
TRBV10-3,13,TRBD2,TRBJ2-7,few,CAIAAGVGYEQYF
TRBV30,15,.,TRBJ2-7,.,CAWSVRGEARNEQYF
TRBV6-5,14,TRBD1,TRBJ1-2,.,CASSYLLTGSGYTF
TRBV7-9,15,.,TRBJ1-2,.,CASSTHSGAGYGYTF
TRBV4-2,13,TRBD1,TRBJ1-6,few,CASSMGTDSPLHF
TRBV5-6,17,TRBD2,TRBJ2-3,.,CASSFGASGGAVDTQYF
TRBV7-2,11,.,TRBJ2-5,.,CASSPTETQYF
TRBV7-9,14,.,TRBJ1-5,.,CASSLVGKNQPQHF
TRBV6-5,13,.,TRBJ1-1,few,CASSFSLNTEAFF
TRBV30,12,.,TRBJ1-2,few,CAWSVTIYGYTF
TRBV15,18,.,TRBJ1-5,.,CATSRVGTGLTRTQPQHF
TRBV27,14,TRBD1,TRBJ1-2,.,CASRGTGGLDGYTF